This TCR beta chain was documented in a study of CD4 T cells in relation to SARS-CoV-2 and coronaviruses. Study summary: TCR beta CDR3s were sequenced after 10-day antigen culture of PBMCs. Shared crossreactive spike epitopes were mapped to their HLA restriction.

Naive or memory CD4+ cells were cultured 1:1 with T cell-depleted PBMCs plus CEF. On this clone: The antigen remains undetermined.

Survey-level TCR-beta sequencing used DNA from CEF-cultured naive and memory CD4+ T cells. Assay used: immunoSEQ multiplex PCR; TCRdb lists only in-frame clones, some missing. The repertoire includes about 40,000 clones, more than 70% of them detected once, and 3.5% to 5% sits in the top ten. V lost 7 bases and J lost 2; bases outside the gene matches: 12. This CDR3 is 16 amino acids long. Germline CDR1 SEHNR, CDR2 FQNEAQ (reference sequence). The chain uses TRBV7-9 and TRBJ2-3, with 7 bases matching TRBD1. This clonotype originated in an adult with COVID-19. The sample consisted of naive CD4+ T cells from PBMCs, cultured in vitro. Sample subset: naive CD4+ T cells isolated by negative enrichment. CDR3 DNA: TGTGCCAGCACCCCTCCGGGACAGACCGCCACAGATACGCAGTATTTT. Protein: CASTPPGQTATDTQYF.